These T cell receptor beta chains were read from a single sample in a study of beta chain features in type 1 diabetes. TCRdb's copy holds only in-frame clones and misses some; the assay was immunoSEQ multiplex PCR. Of fewer than 650,000 clones listed, roughly a sixth were seen once; the top ten hold 0.093%. Sequencing was done on a sample of naive CD4+ T cells from blood. These receptors originate from a man aged 18 to 30 in good health. Both conserved end residues are part of each CDR3. D genes are given only for firm matches. Some rows mark clone size as missing; the rest say once, few, many or name a class of expanded clone.

d_gene	v_gene	j_gene	abundance	CDR3aa	CDR3nt
NA	TRBV9	TRBJ2-7	few	CASSATGLSYEQYF	TGTGCCAGCAGCGCGACCGGTCTCTCCTACGAGCAGTACTTC
NA	TRBV28	TRBJ1-3	NA	CASSSPHSGNTIYF	TGTGCCAGCAGTTCCCCGCATTCTGGAAACACCATATATTTT
TRBD2	TRBV6-5	TRBJ2-1	few	CASSRGLAGLNEQFF	TGTGCCAGCAGTCGGGGACTAGCGGGGCTCAATGAGCAGTTCTTC
NA	TRBV23-1	TRBJ2-6	NA	CASPPGGSGANVLTF	TGCGCCAGCCCCCCCGGCGGGTCTGGGGCCAACGTCCTGACTTTC
TRBD1	TRBV28	TRBJ2-2	NA	CASSGDSAGAHTGELFF	TGTGCCAGCAGCGGGGACAGCGCCGGAGCACACACCGGGGAGCTGTTTTTT
TRBD2	TRBV28	TRBJ2-7	NA	CASSKMGLAGLSYEQYF	TGTGCCAGCAGTAAAATGGGACTAGCGGGGCTATCCTACGAGCAGTACTTC
TRBD1	TRBV28	TRBJ2-3	few	CASSEWDRGTSSTDTQYF	TGTGCCAGCAGCGAATGGGACAGGGGGACTTCTAGCACAGATACGCAGTATTTT
NA	TRBV19	TRBJ1-5	NA	CASSVGSGYQPQHF	TGTGCCAGTAGTGTTGGCAGTGGATATCAGCCCCAGCATTTT
NA	TRBV5-1	TRBJ1-1	NA	CASSNQANTEAFF	TGCGCCAGCAGTAATCAGGCGAACACTGAAGCTTTCTTT
TRBD2	TRBV7-2	TRBJ2-5	NA	CASSLAGTSGGKETQYF	TGTGCCAGCAGCTTAGCCGGGACTAGCGGGGGGAAGGAGACCCAGTACTTC
NA	TRBV5-4	TRBJ2-2	NA	CASSLASGQNTGELFF	TGTGCCAGCAGCTTGGCCTCGGGACAGAACACCGGGGAGCTGTTTTTT
NA	TRBV7-7	TRBJ2-1	NA	CASSSLVFNEQFF	TGTGCCAGCAGCTCCCTAGTCTTCAATGAGCAGTTCTTC
NA	TRBV7-2	TRBJ1-1	few	CASSLESGGSTEAFF	TGTGCCAGCAGCTTAGAGTCCGGGGGGAGCACTGAAGCTTTCTTT
TRBD1	TRBV7-6	TRBJ2-7	few	CASSTWDRDNALNEQYF	TGTGCCAGCAGCACCTGGGACAGGGACAATGCCCTCAACGAGCAGTACTTC
TRBD1	TRBV11-2	TRBJ2-3	NA	CASSSRDSRKTDTQYF	TGTGCCAGCAGCTCCCGGGACAGTAGGAAGACAGATACGCAGTATTTT
NA	TRBV28	TRBJ2-7	few	CASSLKGGLLYEQYF	TGTGCCAGCAGTTTAAAGGGGGGACTCCTCTACGAGCAGTACTTC
NA	TRBV6-5	TRBJ1-1	NA	CASSYSGVNTEAFF	TGTGCCAGCAGTTACTCAGGGGTGAACACTGAAGCTTTCTTT
NA	TRBV5-4	TRBJ1-2	NA	CASSLPGTNYGYTF	TGTGCCAGCAGCTTGCCCGGGACTAATTATGGCTACACCTTC
NA	TRBV4-3	TRBJ2-7	few	CASGRGQGYEQYF	TGCGCCAGCGGCCGGGGACAAGGGTACGAGCAGTACTTC
NA	TRBV4-1	TRBJ1-2	NA	CASSQVSGQNSYGYTF	TGCGCCAGCAGCCAAGTATCCGGACAGAACAGCTATGGCTACACCTTC
NA	TRBV9	TRBJ2-3	few	CASSSSRGSGTRNTQYF	TGTGCCAGCAGCTCCAGTAGAGGAAGCGGTACAAGAAATACGCAGTATTTT
NA	TRBV7-9	TRBJ1-1	NA	CASSLTPPPGSGTEAFF	TGTGCCAGCAGCTTAACCCCCCCTCCGGGGTCGGGGACTGAAGCTTTCTTT
TRBD2	TRBV10-3	TRBJ2-2	few	CAIRNVAGGTGELFF	TGTGCCATCAGAAACGTAGCGGGGGGCACCGGGGAGCTGTTTTTT
NA	TRBV5-1	TRBJ2-3	NA	CASSLGGPTDTQYF	TGCGCCAGCAGCTTGGGAGGACCCACAGATACGCAGTATTTT
TRBD1	TRBV25-1	TRBJ2-7	once	CASSVRTGSFEQYF	TGTGCCAGCAGTGTAAGGACAGGGTCGTTCGAGCAGTACTTC